This T cell receptor beta chain was captured by sequencing in a study of T cell repertoires in cytomegalovirus infection (dated by TCRdb to between 2019 and 2020). Regarding the complete study: Donor HLA type was relevant to the analysis, because carriage of CMV infection together with the matching HLA type was indicated by public TCR beta signatures. What the study reported, not specific to this receptor: Cumulative frequency of public TCR beta family members discriminated carriers of CMV infection plus the relevant HLA type in this cohort and an independent 352-donor cohort. The ex vivo response was dominated by HLA-C-restricted CMV-specific TCR beta clonotypes, which also provided the single most frequent clonotype in two of eight donors.

These reads were obtained on an Illumina HiSeq 1500. Using fastp trimming at Q25 and MiXCR clonotype assembly, TCRdb reanalyzed the public sequencing data and kept in-frame beta chains. Here each entry gathers all rows of one CDR3 protein and keeps the most common genes and DNA. This sample is represented by a few hundred thousand distinct CDR3 sequences; approximately 9% of them were singletons. The ten biggest clones cover about 15% of the sample. This clonotype was seen a handful of times. The antigen this receptor binds is unknown. No base qualities exist here, and no much larger clone lies one base off it. The V end gives up 6 bases and the J end 5 bases, leaving 4 bases in the junction not matched to a gene. Looking up the germline V gene yields CDR1 SGHAT and CDR2 FQNNGV. The CDR3 runs 13 residues from the cysteine to the phenylalanine. CDR3 DNA only is kept here, 39 bases in frame from base 1.

The material sequenced was PBMCs. In this chain, TRBV11-2 is recombined with TRBJ2-5; 9 nucleotides in the junction match TRBD1. This receptor was taken from a human donor in good health (CMV status not recorded). Some clones in this sample may be carry-over from other donors' samples. This receptor carries the CDR3 CASSQQGAETQYF. The bases read TGTGCCAGCAGTCAACAGGGGGCGGAGACCCAGTACTTC.